This T cell receptor (beta chain) was observed in a study of B cell selection in AIRE deficiency (dated by TCRdb to between 2018 and 2021). Study-wide context: TCRbeta repertoires of sorted blood CD4+ conventional T cells and regulatory T cells were compared between AIRE-deficient patients and healthy controls. The TCR-sequenced cohort comprised about 5 AIRE-deficient APECED patients and about 5 healthy control donors.

Taken from cysteine to phenylalanine, the CDR3 has 18 residues. The kept DNA is CDR3 alone, 54 bases in frame from the first base. A distance of 18 bases separates the germline ends of V and J, which lose 6 bases and 0 bases respectively. The CDR1 and CDR2 encoded by the germline V gene are SGHVS and FNYEAQ. TCRbeta chain sequencing was performed with the immunoSEQ platform. In the paper's pipeline: Approximately 5.3x10^4 distinct TCRbeta sequences from patients and under 100,000 from healthy donors were obtained from pooled Treg repertoires. Public Treg TCRbeta sequences were defined as those shared by two or more individuals and were then searched for in Tconv repertoires. Group differences were tested with Mann-Whitney U tests and Bonferroni-Dunn correction in GraphPad Prism 7.03. As stored in TCRdb, this immuneACCESS dataset retains in-frame rearrangements with V and J assigned. A fraction of the clones does not appear; measured against another copy, unresolved V genes explain less than half of the discrepancy, and the remainder lacks a known reason. D and trimming were read from the DNA, whereas the V and J calls and clone size are those reported in that table. This sample comprises around 26,000 clones, 92% of them detected only once. About 1% of the sample is taken by the ten largest.

Findings and caveats that apply to the study as a whole: In AIRE-deficient patients, Tconv and Treg cells had TCRBV gene usage, CDR3 length and TCR diversity comparable to those in healthy donors. Roughly 32% of the Treg TCRbeta sequences shared among healthy donors were detected in patient Tconv cells, suggesting that Treg-biased clones are diverted into the Tconv compartment. Among 3,500 to 4,000 shared Treg TCRbeta sequences, 31.6% were shared exclusively by healthy donors and under 10% exclusively by patients, which suggests that Treg selection is less efficient in the absence of AIRE. Shared Treg sequences had shorter CDR3s, which reflects a bias toward rearrangements containing few non-templated nucleotide insertions. Only TCRbeta chains were sequenced, and 36.6% of shared healthy-donor Treg sequences were also present in healthy Tconv cells, possibly due to differing TCRalpha chains.

Regulatory T cells were sorted as cells that were CD4+CD25hiCD127low/negative. Control samples were obtained from healthy donors who were not related to the patients. Tconv and Treg cells for TCRbeta sequencing were sorted on a FACSAria flow cytometer. Sorted cells were collected in 5-ml round-bottom polystyrene tubes, and dry cell pellets were stored frozen at -80 degrees C prior to sequencing. As to this clone: No antigen is known for it. Qualities for individual bases were not recorded, and no much larger clone is one base off.

The source is a human donor in good health. Here the chain combines TRBV7-6 and TRBJ2-6; the D gene is perhaps TRBD1, on 6 matching bases. Sequenced: CD4+CD25+ Tregs sorted from PBMCs. Read as DNA, the sequence is TGTGCCAGCAGTTTTGTTGGGGGCTTAGGCTCTGGGGCCAACGTCCTGACTTTC. Its protein is CASSFVGGLGSGANVLTF.